This TCR beta chain derives from a study of beta chain features in type 1 diabetes. CDR1 KGHSH and CDR2 LQKENI come from the germline V gene. The V and J ends lost 4 bases and 6 bases, in that order; junction bases with no gene match: 9. The CDR3 is made up of 16 amino acids. The study reverse transcribed the entire isolated RNA, so it sequenced expressed TCRB transcripts. Assay used: immunoSEQ multiplex PCR; TCRdb lists only in-frame clones, some missing. The sample has about 41,000 clones; approximately 61% are singletons. Regarding this clone: Its antigen is currently unknown.

Study results and caveats: The study found fewer insertions and more deletions at VDJ junctions in type 1 diabetes patients. Among patients with Type 1 diabetes, TCRB CDR3s were moderately but significantly shorter in every one of the four CD4+ subsets.

The chain employs TRBV18 and TRBJ1-2, with 12 nucleotides matching TRBD1. Sequences were obtained from Tregs from blood. This receptor was taken from a young man with type 1 diabetes. Some clones in this sample may be carry-over from other donors' samples. The CDR3 nucleotides are TGTGCCAGCTCACGCCCTGGGACAGGGGGCAACCATGGCTACACCTTC. It translates to CASSRPGTGGNHGYTF.